The T cell receptor (beta chain) under discussion was sequenced for a study of blood T cell repertoires in COVID-19. For the study at large: Material from acute and convalescent COVID-19 was sourced from the United States, Italy and Spain.

Assay: immunoSEQ multiplex PCR; the TCRdb copy retains only in-frame clones and omits some. The repertoire holds about 88,000 clones, with about nine tenths as singletons. The CDR3 totals 16 residues. Deletions cut 6 bases from V and 2 bases from J, with 19 bases between. Per the germline V gene, CDR1 is MDHEN and CDR2 is SYDVKM. The sample taken for sequencing was peripheral blood. This rearrangement joins TRBV28 to TRBJ2-5, with a weak D call TRBD1 (6 bases). The receptor was derived from a human donor with active COVID-19. The donor label of this sample is uncertain. Written as DNA, the CDR3 is TGTGCCAGCAGCCTTCCCCGGGACACCGGTCAAGAGACCCAGTACTTC. Its translation is CASSLPRDTGQETQYF.